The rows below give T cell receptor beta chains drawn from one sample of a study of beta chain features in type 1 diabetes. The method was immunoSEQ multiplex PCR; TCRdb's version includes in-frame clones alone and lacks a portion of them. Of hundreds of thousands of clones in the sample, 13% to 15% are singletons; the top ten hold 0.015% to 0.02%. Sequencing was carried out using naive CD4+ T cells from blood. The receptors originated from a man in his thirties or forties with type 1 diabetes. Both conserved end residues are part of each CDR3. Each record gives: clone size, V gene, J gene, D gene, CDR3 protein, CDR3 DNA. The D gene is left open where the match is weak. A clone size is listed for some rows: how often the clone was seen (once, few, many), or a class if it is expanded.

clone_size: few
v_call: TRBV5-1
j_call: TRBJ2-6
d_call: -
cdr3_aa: CASGSPGANVLTF
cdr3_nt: TGCGCCAGCGGGAGCCCTGGGGCCAACGTCCTGACTTTC

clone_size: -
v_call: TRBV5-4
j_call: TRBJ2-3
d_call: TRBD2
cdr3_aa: CASSLRLAGGDTQYF
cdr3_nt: TGTGCCAGCAGCCTAAGACTAGCGGGAGGTGATACGCAGTATTTT

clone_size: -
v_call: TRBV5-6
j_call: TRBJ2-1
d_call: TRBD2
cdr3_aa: CASSLFVGGAGSEQFF
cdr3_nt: TGTGCCAGCAGCTTGTTCGTGGGAGGGGCCGGTAGTGAGCAGTTCTTC

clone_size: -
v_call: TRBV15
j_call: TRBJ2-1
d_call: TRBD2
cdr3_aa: CATSRGGLAGVNEQFF
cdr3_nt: TGTGCCACCAGCAGGGGGGGACTAGCGGGAGTAAATGAGCAGTTCTTC

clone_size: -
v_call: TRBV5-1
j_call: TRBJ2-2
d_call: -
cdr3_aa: CASSLLPSTGELFF
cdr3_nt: TGCGCCAGCAGCTTGTTGCCCAGCACCGGGGAGCTGTTTTTT

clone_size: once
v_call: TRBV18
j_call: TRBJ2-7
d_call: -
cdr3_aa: CASSPPRQPIIDEQYF
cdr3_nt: TGTGCCAGCTCACCACCGAGACAGCCAATTATCGACGAGCAGTACTTC

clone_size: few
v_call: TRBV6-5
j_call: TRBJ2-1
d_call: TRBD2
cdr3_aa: CASSYSGGSLNNEQFF
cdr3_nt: TGTGCCAGCAGTTACTCGGGCGGGAGCCTTAACAATGAGCAGTTCTTC

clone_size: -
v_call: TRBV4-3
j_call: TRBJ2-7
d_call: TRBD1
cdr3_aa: CASSQYAPGQGIYEQYF
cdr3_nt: TGCGCCAGCAGCCAATACGCTCCGGGACAGGGGATTTACGAGCAGTACTTC

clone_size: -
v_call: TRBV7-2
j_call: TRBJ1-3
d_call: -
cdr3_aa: CASSRDSERIYF
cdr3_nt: TGTGCCAGCAGCCGGGACTCCGAGCGGATATATTTT

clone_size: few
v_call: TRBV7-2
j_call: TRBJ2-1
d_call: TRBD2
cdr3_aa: CASSLYAGAANEQFF
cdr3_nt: TGTGCCAGCAGCTTATACGCGGGAGCCGCCAATGAGCAGTTCTTC

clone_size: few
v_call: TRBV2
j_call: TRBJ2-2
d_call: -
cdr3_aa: CASSQGWNTGELFF
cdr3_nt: TGTGCCAGCTCACAGGGTTGGAACACCGGGGAGCTGTTTTTT

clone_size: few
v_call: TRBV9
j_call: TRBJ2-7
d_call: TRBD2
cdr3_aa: CASSVGLAGGLHEQYF
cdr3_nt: TGTGCCAGCAGCGTAGGACTAGCGGGAGGACTCCACGAGCAGTACTTC

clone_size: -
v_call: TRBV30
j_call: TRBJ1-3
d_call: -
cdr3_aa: CAAAGSFISGNTIYF
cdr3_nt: TGTGCCGCCGCGGGCAGCTTCATCTCTGGAAACACCATATATTTT

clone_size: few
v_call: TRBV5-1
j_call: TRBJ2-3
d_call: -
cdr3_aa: CASSLDPRAQYF
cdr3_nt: TGCGCCAGCAGCTTGGACCCCCGGGCGCAGTATTTT

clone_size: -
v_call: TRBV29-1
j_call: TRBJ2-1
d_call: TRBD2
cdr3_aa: CSVAEPGLAVYNEQFF
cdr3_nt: TGCAGCGTAGCCGAACCGGGACTAGCGGTCTACAATGAGCAGTTCTTC

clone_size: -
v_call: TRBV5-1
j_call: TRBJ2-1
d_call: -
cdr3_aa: CASSLAGDWAYNEQFF
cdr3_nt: TGCGCCAGCAGCTTGGCGGGTGACTGGGCCTACAATGAGCAGTTCTTC

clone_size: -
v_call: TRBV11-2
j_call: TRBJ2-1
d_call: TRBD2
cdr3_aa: CASSLEPAGGPRRSYNEQFF
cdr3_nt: TGTGCCAGCAGCTTAGAACCAGCGGGAGGGCCCCGCCGCTCCTACAATGAGCAGTTCTTC

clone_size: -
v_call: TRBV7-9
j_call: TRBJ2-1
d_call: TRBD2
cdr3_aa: CASSLEGGDEQFF
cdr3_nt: TGTGCCAGCAGCTTAGAGGGAGGGGATGAGCAGTTCTTC